This entry lists 21 T cell receptor beta chains sequenced from one sample in a study of early T cells in non-severe SARS-CoV-2 infection. Each CDR3 protein is one row after TCRdb ran MiXCR on the 5' RACE reads. The repertoire holds around 57,000 distinct CDR3 sequences, with 5.9% as singletons. Sequenced material: whole blood, taken at baseline. These receptors were taken from an adult who was a healthcare worker with PCR-confirmed SARS-CoV-2 infection or an uninfected control (not recorded which).

The V gene is TRBV11-2, the J gene TRBJ2-1, with D tentatively TRBD2 (5 bases). Germline CDR1 SGHAT, CDR2 FQNNGV. The CDR3 has 15 residues. Trimming took off 1 base at V and 6 bases at J, with 13 bases between the two ends. As DNA, the CDR3 is TGTGCCAGCAGCTTAGGCGGGCAGTCTTTCAATGAGCAGTTCTTC. Its protein is CASSLGGQSFNEQFF.

This clonotype has a count of ten or more. The V and J genes are TRBV12-3 or TRBV12-4 and TRBJ2-7, with 8 nucleotides matching TRBD2. The ends lost 4 bases at V and 4 bases at J; junction bases unmatched: 9. The CDR3 runs to 15 residues. The CDR3 sequence is CASSYHSGTSYEQYF. The CDR3 DNA reads TGTGCCAGCAGTTACCATAGCGGGACGTCTTACGAGCAGTACTTC.

This clonotype has a handful of counts. J is TRBJ1-5 and V is TRBV6-5, with D tentatively TRBD1 (6 bases). CDR3 size: 15 residues. The ends were cut back, 6 bases at V and 4 bases at J, with 16 bases in the middle. Germline V CDR1 and CDR2: MNHEY, SVGAGI. CDR3 sequence (DNA): TGTGCCAGCAGCCCGGGGGCACTGTTTAATCAGCCCCAGCATTTT. Translation gives CASSPGALFNQPQHF.

The V call is TRBV6-2 or TRBV6-3, the J call TRBJ1-1; D is uncertain. V lost 4 bases and J 1 base, leaving 10 bases between the germline ends. CDR1 and CDR2 (germline): MNHEY, SVGEGT. This CDR3 is 14 amino acids long. The DNA of the CDR3 is TGTGCCAGCAGTTCCCGATTAGGGAACACTGAAGCTTTCTTT. Protein product: CASSSRLGNTEAFF.

This clonotype has more than one count but fewer than ten. The chain is built from TRBV30 and TRBJ2-7; 10 nucleotides agree with TRBD1. Trimming cost V 8 bases and J 5 bases; bases outside gene matches: 3. The CDR3 is 11 residues long. Looked up from germline, CDR1 is GTSNPN and CDR2 is SVGIG (reference sequence). The CDR3 region has the DNA TGTGCCGGGGACAGGGGCCACGAGCAGTACTTC. Translating gives CAGDRGHEQYF.

This rearrangement joins TRBV7-9 to TRBJ1-1; perhaps TRBD1 as D (6 bases). V was trimmed by 2 bases and J by 3 bases, leaving 16 bases between them. CDR1 and CDR2 (germline): SEHNR, FQNEAQ (reference sequence). This CDR3 contains 16 residues. CDR3 amino acids: CASSLSPGAAYTEAFF. For the CDR3, the DNA is TGTGCCAGCAGCTTATCTCCAGGGGCAGCGTACACTGAAGCTTTCTTT.

This clonotype occurred many times. The chain links TRBV7-9 to TRBJ2-1; D is undetermined. This CDR3 comprises 15 residues. Per the germline V gene, CDR1 is SEHNR and CDR2 is FQNEAQ (reference sequence). Trimming stripped 2 bases from V and 0 bases from J, with 8 bases between. CDR3 DNA sequence: TGTGCCAGCAGCTTAACCCTACCCTCCTACAATGAGCAGTTCTTC. It specifies CASSLTLPSYNEQFF.

This clonotype was recorded a few times. The V gene is TRBV12-3 or TRBV12-4, the J gene TRBJ2-7, with TRBD2 identical over 9 bases. V lost 3 bases and J lost 0; bases outside the gene matches: 3. The CDR3 runs to 15 residues. CDR3 nucleotide sequence: TGTGCCAGCAGTTTGCGACTAGCGGCCTCCTACGAGCAGTACTTC. It codes for CASSLRLAASYEQYF.

The chain combines TRBV7-2 with TRBJ2-3, with D tentatively TRBD1 (6 bases). CDR1 and CDR2 (germline): SGHTA, FQGNSA. The CDR3 totals 17 residues. Trimming shortened V by 5 bases and J by 4 bases, and 22 bases separated the two germline ends. CDR3 coding DNA: TGTGCCAGCAGCCCCCCTAACGGGCGAGACAGGTCAGATACGCAGTATTTT. As protein: CASSPPNGRDRSDTQYF.

This clonotype was seen a few times. The rearrangement joins TRBV7-8 to TRBJ2-1, with D possibly being TRBD1 or TRBD2 (6 bases each). Deletions cut 2 bases from V and 8 bases from J, with 16 bases between. The CDR3 contains 15 residues. Germline-derived CDR1 and CDR2 are SGHVS and FQNEAQ. Written as DNA, the CDR3 is TGTGCCAGCAGCTTAACGGGGGCGCTGGGAGATGAGCAGTTCTTC. Its protein product is CASSLTGALGDEQFF.

The J gene is TRBJ2-7, the V gene TRBV7-9, with D possibly TRBD1 on 6 matching bases. Trimming cost V 3 bases and J 0 bases, with 15 bases left between them. This CDR3 contains 16 residues. Germline V gene sequence: CDR1 SEHNR, CDR2 FQNEAQ (reference sequence). CDR3: CASSLNRQVTSYEQYF. In DNA, the CDR3 is TGTGCCAGCAGCTTGAACCGACAGGTCACCTCCTACGAGCAGTACTTC.

There are a few counts of this clonotype. The chain joins TRBV2 to TRBJ1-5; possible D gene TRBD1, 5 bases. The CDR3 is made up of 14 amino acids. Trimming removed 3 bases at V and 4 bases at J, with 10 bases between. CDR1 and CDR2 from the germline V gene are SNHLY and FYNNEI. CDR3 nucleotide sequence: TGTGCCAGCAGTGATGGCAGGGCGAATCAGCCCCAGCATTTT. Translating it yields CASSDGRANQPQHF.

The chain has TRBV28 and TRBJ1-5; 9 nucleotides align to TRBD1. V lost 5 bases, J lost 3 bases, and 2 bases stayed unmatched. This CDR3 contains 14 residues. The V gene's germline CDR1 is MDHEN and CDR2 SYDVKM. DNA for the CDR3: TGTGCCAGCAGTGTACAGGGGGCCAATCAGCCCCAGCATTTT. It yields the protein CASSVQGANQPQHF.

There are many counts of this clonotype. The V call is TRBV20-1, the J call TRBJ1-2; a weak D match, TRBD1 (6 bases). This CDR3 is 14 amino acids long. Germline CDR1 DFQATT, CDR2 SNEGSKA (reference sequence). V dropped 6 bases and J dropped 4 bases, with 18 bases sitting between them. CDR3 in DNA: TGCAGTGCAAGCCAGGGGATCGGGACCTATGGCTACACCTTC. Protein: CSASQGIGTYGYTF.

This clonotype was observed at least ten times. V usage is TRBV12-3 or TRBV12-4 and J usage is TRBJ1-1; no firm D call. Between the trimmed V and J ends, which lost 7 bases and 8 bases, there was a span of 14 bases. CDR3 length: 12 amino acids. The CDR3 DNA sequence: TGTGCCAGCAAACCTAGCACCCGGGAAGCTTTCTTT. Its translation is CASKPSTREAFF.

The chain is built from TRBV6-5 and TRBJ2-1; D is perhaps TRBD1 or TRBD2 (5 bases each). Germline V gene data show CDR1 as MNHEY and CDR2 as SVGAGI. The CDR3 has 17 amino acids. V lost 6 bases to trimming and J lost 5 bases, with 23 bases between them. The CDR3 DNA reads as TGTGCCAGCAGCGCATTGACGGGGCCCCAAGAGGACAATGAGCAGTTCTTC. This sequence encodes CASSALTGPQEDNEQFF.

This clonotype was found many times. The chain couples TRBV5-1 to TRBJ2-7, with D unclear. Deletions cut 4 bases from V and 0 bases from J, with 8 bases between. CDR3 length equals 13 residues. Germline assignment: CDR1 SGHRS and CDR2 YFSETQ. DNA for the CDR3: TGCGCCAGCAGCCCCTCGACCTCCTACGAGCAGTACTTC. Translating gives CASSPSTSYEQYF.

This clonotype showed up many times. The chain is built from TRBV7-8 and TRBJ1-6, with 7 bases identical to TRBD1. The J segment lost 9 bases and the V segment lost 4 bases, leaving 12 bases of the junction unmatched. The CDR3 consists of 16 residues. Germline V gene data show CDR1 as SGHVS and CDR2 as FQNEAQ. CDR3 protein: CASSSGQLLEISPLHF. CDR3 coding DNA: TGTGCCAGCAGCTCGGGACAGCTGCTAGAGATTTCACCCCTCCACTTT.

This clonotype appeared many times. The CDR3 here is CASSQYLTGTAYEQYF. As DNA, the CDR3 is TGTGCCAGCAGCCAATATCTTACGGGAACGGCTTACGAGCAGTACTTC. V is TRBV3-1 and J is TRBJ2-7; the D gene is possibly TRBD2 (5 bases). The CDR3 is 16 amino acids. V was trimmed by 2 bases and J by 4 bases, leaving 18 bases between them. Germline CDR1 reads LGHDT; CDR2 reads YNNKEL (reference sequence).

This clonotype was seen at least ten times. The V call is TRBV4-2, the J call TRBJ1-1, with D possibly matching TRBD1 (5 bases). Trimming left V 0 bases short and J 0 bases short, with 8 bases between. From germline, CDR1 is LGHNA and CDR2 YNFKEQ. The CDR3 consists of 15 residues. This chain's CDR3 is CASSQDRGMNTEAFF. For the CDR3, the DNA is TGTGCCAGCAGCCAAGATCGGGGGATGAACACTGAAGCTTTCTTT.

This clonotype was recorded at least ten times. The V gene is TRBV27, the J gene TRBJ1-6, with no clear D. V lost 4 bases and J 10 bases, leaving 17 bases between the germline ends. The germline V gene has CDR1 MNHEY and CDR2 SMNVEV (reference sequence). There are 15 residues in the CDR3. The CDR3 nucleotides read TGTGCCAGCAGTTATACCCATTCTGTCGAATCACCCCTCCACTTT. This encodes CASSYTHSVESPLHF.